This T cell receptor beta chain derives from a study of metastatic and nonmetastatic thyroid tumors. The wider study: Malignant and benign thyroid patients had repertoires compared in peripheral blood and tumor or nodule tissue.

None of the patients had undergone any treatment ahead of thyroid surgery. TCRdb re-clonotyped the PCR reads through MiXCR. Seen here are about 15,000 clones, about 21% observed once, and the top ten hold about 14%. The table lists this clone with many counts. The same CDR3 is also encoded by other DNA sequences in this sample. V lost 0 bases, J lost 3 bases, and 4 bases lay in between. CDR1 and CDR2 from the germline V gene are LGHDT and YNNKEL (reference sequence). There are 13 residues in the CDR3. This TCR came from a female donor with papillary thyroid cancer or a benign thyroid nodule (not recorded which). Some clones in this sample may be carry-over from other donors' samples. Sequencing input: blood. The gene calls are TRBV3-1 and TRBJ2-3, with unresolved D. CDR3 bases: TGTGCCAGCAGCCAAGATCGGACAGATACGCAGTATTTT. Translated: CASSQDRTDTQYF.